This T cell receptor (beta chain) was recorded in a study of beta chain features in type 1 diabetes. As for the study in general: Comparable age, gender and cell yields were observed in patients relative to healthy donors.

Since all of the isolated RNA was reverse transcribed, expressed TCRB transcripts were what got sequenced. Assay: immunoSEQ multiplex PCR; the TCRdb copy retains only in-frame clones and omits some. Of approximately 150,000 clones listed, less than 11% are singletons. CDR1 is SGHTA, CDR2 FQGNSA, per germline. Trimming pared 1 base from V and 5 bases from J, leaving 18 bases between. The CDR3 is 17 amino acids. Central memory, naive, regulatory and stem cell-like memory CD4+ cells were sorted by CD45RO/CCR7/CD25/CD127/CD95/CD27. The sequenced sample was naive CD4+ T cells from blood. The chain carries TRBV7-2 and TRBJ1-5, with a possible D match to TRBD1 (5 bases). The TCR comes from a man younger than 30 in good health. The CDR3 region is CASSLVAGGSPHQPQHF. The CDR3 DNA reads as TGTGCCAGCAGCTTAGTAGCGGGGGGATCCCCCCATCAGCCCCAGCATTTT.